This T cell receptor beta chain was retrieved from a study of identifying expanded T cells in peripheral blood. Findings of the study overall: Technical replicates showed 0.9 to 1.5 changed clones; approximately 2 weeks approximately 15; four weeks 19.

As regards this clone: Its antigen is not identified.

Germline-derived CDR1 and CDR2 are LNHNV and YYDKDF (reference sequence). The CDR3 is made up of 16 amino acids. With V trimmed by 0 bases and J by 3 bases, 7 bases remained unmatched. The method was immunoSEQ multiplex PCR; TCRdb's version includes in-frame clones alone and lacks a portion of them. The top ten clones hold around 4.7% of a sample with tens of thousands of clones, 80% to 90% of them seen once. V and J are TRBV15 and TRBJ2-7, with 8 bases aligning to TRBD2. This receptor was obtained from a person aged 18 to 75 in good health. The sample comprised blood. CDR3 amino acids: CATSRDSSGSLYEQYF. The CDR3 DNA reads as TGTGCCACCAGCAGAGATTCAAGCGGGAGTCTCTACGAGCAGTACTTC.